This T cell receptor beta chain came from a study of blood T cell repertoires in COVID-19. Losses at the gene ends were 3 bases for V and 3 bases for J; bases not matched to a gene: 7. The CDR3 consists of 15 residues. Germline V gives CDR1 SEHNR, CDR2 FQNEAQ (reference sequence). The protocol was immunoSEQ multiplex PCR, while the TCRdb copy is restricted to in-frame clones and leaves out a portion. Among tens of thousands of clones listed, 75% to 85% were seen once. This clone was seen a few times. The sequenced material came from peripheral blood. The chain joins TRBV7-9 to TRBJ1-1; TRBD1 matches at 7 bases. The clonotype comes from an older woman with acute or convalescent COVID-19. The CDR3 reads CASSLGGQGDTEAFF. CDR3 in DNA: TGTGCCAGCAGCTTGGGGGGCCAGGGGGACACTGAAGCTTTCTTT.